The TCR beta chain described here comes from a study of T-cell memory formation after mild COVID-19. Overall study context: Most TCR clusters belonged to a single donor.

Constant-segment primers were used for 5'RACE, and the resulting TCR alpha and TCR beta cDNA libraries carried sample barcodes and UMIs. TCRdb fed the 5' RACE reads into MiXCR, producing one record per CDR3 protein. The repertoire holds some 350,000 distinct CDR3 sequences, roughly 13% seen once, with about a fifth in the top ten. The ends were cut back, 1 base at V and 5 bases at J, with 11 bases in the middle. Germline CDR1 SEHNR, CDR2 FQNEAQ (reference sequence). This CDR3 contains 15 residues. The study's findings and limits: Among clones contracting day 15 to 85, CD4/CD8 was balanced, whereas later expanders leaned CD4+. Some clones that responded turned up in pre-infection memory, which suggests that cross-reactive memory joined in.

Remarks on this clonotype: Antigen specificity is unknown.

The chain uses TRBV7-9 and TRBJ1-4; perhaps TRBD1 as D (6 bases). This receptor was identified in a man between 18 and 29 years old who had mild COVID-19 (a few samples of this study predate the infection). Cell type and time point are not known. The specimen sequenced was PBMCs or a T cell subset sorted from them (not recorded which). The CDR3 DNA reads TGTGCCAGCAGCTTAGGAGGGCAGGGGAATGAAAAACTGTTTTTT. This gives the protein CASSLGGQGNEKLFF.